This TCR beta chain was captured by sequencing in a study of shared clonotypes between healthy human individuals. Trimming shortened V by 2 bases and J by 1 base, and 13 bases separated the two germline ends. Per the germline V gene, CDR1 is SGHDT and CDR2 is YYEEEE. This CDR3 has 15 amino acids. TCRdb keeps only in-frame clones here, not all; method: immunoSEQ multiplex PCR. The repertoire holds millions of clones, just over 90% seen once, with 1.7% in the top ten. This clone was seen only once. Terminally differentiated effector memory CD45RA+ cells were left out of the naive CD8 fraction, which was CD45RO-negative and positively selected for CCR7.

The sequenced sample was naive CD8+ T cells from PBMCs. The TCR was taken from a man aged 18 to 30 in good health. Some clones in this sample may be carry-over from other donors' samples. The chain is built from TRBV5-6 and TRBJ2-7; no reliable D call. The CDR3 DNA is TGTGCCAGCAGCTTCACGCCCGGACGGTCCTACGAGCAGTACTTC. This sequence encodes CASSFTPGRSYEQYF. Full variable domain (remainder filled in from reference TRBV5-6 and TRBJ2-7): DAGVTQSPTHLIKTRGQQVTLRCSPKSGHDTVSWYQQALGQGPQFIFQYYEEEERQRGNFPDRFSGHQFPNYSSELNVNALLLGDSALYLCASSFTPGRSYEQYFGPGTRLTVT.